A single sample is the source of the 13 T cell receptor beta chains below, sequenced in a study of regulatory T cells in long-lasting Graves disease. Time point reported: persistent/refractory GD, antithyroid drugs over 5 years with positive TRAb. TCR sequences were obtained from RNA taken from PBMCs. iRepertoire HTBI primers and Arm-PCR of CDR3 regions built TCR beta libraries. From the multiplex PCR reads, TCRdb called clonotypes with MiXCR, one entry per CDR3 protein. The sample includes around 510,000 distinct CDR3 sequences, roughly 20% of them seen just once. The sequencing used peripheral blood mononuclear cells (PBMCs), collected when the disease was refractory, from a patient treated with antithyroid drugs. These receptor sequences come from a female donor with Graves disease.

The chain carries TRBV27 and TRBJ2-7; 10 bases map to TRBD1. The CDR3 covers 14 residues. Trimming took 6 bases from V and 5 from J; bases not matched to a gene: 7. Looked up from germline, CDR1 is MNHEY and CDR2 is SMNVEV (reference sequence). As DNA, the CDR3 is TGTGCCAGCAGGCCGGGACAGGGGATCGACGAGCAGTACTTC. This translates into CASRPGQGIDEQYF.

This chain links TRBV7-9 with TRBJ2-5; 7 bases align to TRBD2. The CDR3 sequence is 14 residues long. Unmatched junction bases numbered 4, after V lost 4 bases and J lost 2 bases. Germline V gene data show CDR1 as SEHNR and CDR2 as FQNEAQ (reference sequence). The CDR3 DNA reads as TGTGCCAGCAGCTCAGCGGGAAGGCAAGAGACCCAGTACTTC. Protein product: CASSSAGRQETQYF.

This clonotype was recorded at least ten times. CDR3 in DNA: TGTGCCAGCAGACCCGACAGGAACTACGAGCAGTACTTC. This translates into CASRPDRNYEQYF. The rearrangement joins TRBV6-2 or TRBV6-3 to TRBJ2-7, with D possibly matching TRBD1 (6 bases). This CDR3 has 13 amino acids. V was cut by 6 bases and J by 3 bases, with 12 bases left in between. The germline CDR1 and CDR2 sequences are MNHEY and SVGEGT.

CDR3 sequence: CAAKGQGLDIQYF. In nucleotides, the CDR3 is TGTGCCGCAAAAGGACAGGGGTTGGACATTCAGTACTTC. The rearrangement joins TRBV6-1 to TRBJ2-4, with TRBD1 matching over 9 bases. The CDR3 contains 13 residues. The V and J ends lost 11 bases and 8 bases, in that order; junction bases with no gene match: 10. Germline-derived CDR1 and CDR2 are MNHNS and SASEGT.

This clonotype has ten or more counts. The V gene is TRBV28, the J gene TRBJ1-2; D remains unclear. Germline CDR1 reads MDHEN; CDR2 reads SYDVKM. V was pared by 2 bases and J by 4 bases, with 11 bases between. The CDR3 covers 14 residues. Written as DNA, the CDR3 is TGTGCCAGCAGTTTAACTCTCCGCCTCTATGGCTACACCTTC. Translated, it gives CASSLTLRLYGYTF.

This clonotype was seen a few times. V usage is TRBV13 and J usage is TRBJ2-2; D could derive from TRBD1 or TRBD2 (5 bases each). The germline V gene encodes CDR1 PRHDT and CDR2 FYEKMQ (reference sequence). The V and J ends lost 5 bases and 4 bases respectively, with 14 bases between them. This CDR3 comprises 15 residues. DNA of the CDR3: TGTGCCAGCAGCCCTCCAGAGAGGGGCACCGGGGAGCTGTTTTTT. It translates to CASSPPERGTGELFF.

This clonotype was counted a few times. The rearrangement uses TRBV18 and TRBJ2-2; D may be TRBD1 (5 bases). Per germline, CDR1 KGHSH and CDR2 LQKENI. V was clipped by 3 bases and J by 5 bases, with 10 bases between them. CDR3 length: 14 residues. In nucleotides, the CDR3 is TGTGCCAGCTCACCCCAGGGAAGAACCGGGGAGCTGTTTTTT. This sequence encodes CASSPQGRTGELFF.

The chain couples TRBV7-9 to TRBJ2-1, with D unresolved. The CDR3 is 16 residues long. Germline CDR1 is SEHNR and CDR2 is FQNEAQ (reference sequence). Trimming removed 2 bases from V and 3 bases from J, with 14 bases in between. The CDR3 region has the DNA TGTGCCAGCAGCTTATGGTTTCACCAGATCTACAATGAGCAGTTCTTC. Amino acids: CASSLWFHQIYNEQFF.

This clonotype appeared many times. The chain uses TRBV28 and TRBJ2-5; D is unresolved. The V gene lost 4 bases and the J gene lost 3 bases, with 18 bases spanning the gap. Germline loops: CDR1 MDHEN, CDR2 SYDVKM. The CDR3 loop spans 16 amino acids. CDR3: CASSSPVVLDEETQYF. The CDR3 bases are TGTGCCAGCAGTTCCCCAGTCGTGCTAGACGAAGAGACCCAGTACTTC.

The V call is TRBV4-1, the J call TRBJ2-5, with 7 nucleotides matching TRBD1. Unmatched junction bases numbered 3, after V lost 0 bases and J lost 5 bases. Per the germline V gene, CDR1 is MGHRA and CDR2 is YSYEKL. CDR3 length: 14 amino acids. The CDR3 here is CASSQDGTVETQYF. CDR3 sequence (DNA): TGCGCCAGCAGCCAAGACGGGACAGTGGAGACCCAGTACTTC.

The J gene is TRBJ1-1, the V gene TRBV28; 7 bases match TRBD1. Trimming at V came to 6 bases and at J to 6 bases, leaving 10 bases not matched to a gene. The CDR3 contains 14 residues. Germline V lookup: CDR1 MDHEN, CDR2 SYDVKM. In DNA form, the CDR3 reads TGTGCCAGCAGACCTGACAGGGAAGGGGCTGAAGCTTTCTTT. This codes for CASRPDREGAEAFF.

In this sample, this clonotype turned up a few times. The V gene is TRBV19, the J gene TRBJ1-1, with D unclear. Between the trimmed V and J ends, which lost 3 bases and 1 base, there was a span of 9 bases. Germline V gives CDR1 LNHDA, CDR2 SQIVND (reference sequence). There are 14 residues in the CDR3. The CDR3 protein is CASSMRQENTEAFF. CDR3 sequence (DNA): TGTGCCAGTAGTATGAGGCAGGAGAACACTGAAGCTTTCTTT.

Of note for this clonotype: One base away lies a much larger clone, so this may be a sequencing read error. The conserved phenylalanine or tryptophan normally closing the CDR3 is absent here, so this likely arose from a read error. V gene TRBV5-1 combines with J gene TRBJ2-7; D possibly corresponds to TRBD1 (6 bases). Germline V gives CDR1 SGHRS, CDR2 YFSETQ. Trimming left V 0 bases short and J 5 bases short, with 9 bases between. The CDR3 spans 13 residues. CDR3 in DNA: TGCGCCAGCAGCTTGGCCCCAGGGGACGAGCAGTACCTC. Translating gives CASSLAPGDEQYL.